A selection of T cell receptor beta chains follows, all from one sample in a study of blood T cell repertoires in COVID-19. Libraries were prepared by immunoSEQ multiplex PCR; TCRdb keeps only in-frame clonotypes and omits some of them. The table includes 95,000 to 150,000 clones, 80% to 85% detected once. Sequenced: peripheral blood. Source of these receptors: a woman between 50 and 59 years old with acute or convalescent COVID-19. Both conserved end residues are part of each CDR3. D genes are given only for firm matches. Clone size is not always given. Where it is, it says once, few, many or a class for expanded clones.

-	TRBJ1-2	TRBV19	16	-	CASSIAKPGSRYGYTF	TGTGCCAGTAGTATAGCGAAGCCAGGCAGCAGATATGGCTACACCTTC
TRBD1	TRBJ2-1	TRBV11-2	18	few	CASSLDRKDRTTYNEQFF	TGTGCCAGCAGCTTAGACCGGAAGGACAGGACGACTTACAATGAGCAGTTCTTC
TRBD2	TRBJ2-1	TRBV28	15	-	CASSHRGGSHNEQFF	TGTGCCAGCAGTCACCGGGGCGGGAGCCACAATGAGCAGTTCTTC
-	TRBJ1-1	TRBV7-8	17	-	CASSSLLPGGSRTEAFF	TGTGCCAGCAGCTCTCTACTTCCAGGTGGAAGTAGGACTGAAGCTTTCTTT
TRBD2	TRBJ2-7	TRBV7-2	15	-	CASSRASGRSHEQYF	TGTGCCAGCAGCCGTGCCAGCGGGAGATCCCACGAGCAGTACTTC
TRBD1	TRBJ1-1	TRBV29-1	12	-	CSVGGGGTEAFF	TGCAGCGTTGGAGGGGGCGGGACTGAAGCTTTCTTT
TRBD1	TRBJ1-2	TRBV30	19	-	CAWRITGTGFSGRDYGYTF	TGTGCCTGGAGGATAACCGGGACAGGTTTTTCTGGGCGCGACTATGGCTACACCTTC
TRBD1	TRBJ1-2	TRBV18	13	-	CASSIKRDSGYTF	TGTGCCAGCTCAATAAAACGGGACAGTGGCTACACCTTC
-	TRBJ2-1	TRBV6-6	13	-	CASSPSGVGEQFF	TGTGCCAGCAGCCCATCAGGGGTGGGTGAGCAGTTCTTC
-	TRBJ1-6	TRBV19	15	-	CAAKRVDTWNSPLHF	TGTGCCGCTAAACGGGTCGATACGTGGAATTCACCCCTCCACTTT
TRBD1	TRBJ2-1	TRBV7-9	15	-	CASSFGTGDLYEQFF	TGTGCCAGCAGTTTCGGGACAGGGGATCTTTATGAGCAGTTCTTC
-	TRBJ2-3	TRBV5-1	16	-	CASTPGGASSTDTQYF	TGCGCCAGCACTCCGGGTGGGGCTTCTAGCACAGATACGCAGTATTTT
TRBD2	TRBJ2-1	TRBV4-2	16	-	CASSQALAGGWNEQFF	TGTGCCAGCAGCCAAGCTCTAGCGGGAGGGTGGAATGAGCAGTTCTTC
TRBD2	TRBJ2-3	TRBV28	16	-	CASGLAGLASTDTQYF	TGTGCCAGCGGACTAGCGGGTCTCGCTAGCACAGATACGCAGTATTTT
-	TRBJ2-7	TRBV13	15	-	CASSLVVGGQDEQYF	TGTGCCAGCAGCTTAGTAGTCGGGGGGCAGGACGAGCAGTACTTC
-	TRBJ1-2	TRBV20-1	11	once	CSAFANYGYTF	TGCAGTGCGTTCGCGAACTATGGCTACACCTTC
-	TRBJ1-6	TRBV2	14	-	CASTPTLGGTPLHF	TGTGCCAGCACCCCGACACTCGGGGGGACACCCCTCCACTTT
TRBD1	TRBJ1-1	TRBV2	15	-	CASKGQGLVNTEAFF	TGTGCCAGCAAGGGACAGGGGTTAGTGAACACTGAAGCTTTCTTT
TRBD2	TRBJ2-3	TRBV7-8	17	-	CASSPKGGLAVTDTQYF	TGTGCCAGCAGCCCAAAAGGGGGACTAGCGGTCACAGATACGCAGTATTTT
TRBD2	TRBJ2-1	TRBV6-5	14	-	CASSPTSGYNEQFF	TGTGCCAGCAGCCCCACTAGCGGCTACAATGAGCAGTTCTTC
-	TRBJ1-1	TRBV29-1	11	few	CSVDGLSEAFF	TGCAGCGTTGATGGACTCAGTGAAGCTTTCTTT
-	TRBJ1-2	TRBV12-3/TRBV12-4	11	-	CASSHASGYTF	TGTGCCAGCAGCCACGCGAGCGGCTACACCTTC
-	TRBJ1-2	TRBV6-5	13	-	CASSSVRGFGYTF	TGTGCCAGCAGTTCTGTCAGGGGTTTTGGCTACACCTTC
-	TRBJ1-5	TRBV5-8	14	-	CASSLPRTDQPQHF	TGTGCCAGCAGCTTGCCCAGAACCGATCAGCCCCAGCATTTT
TRBD1	TRBJ2-7	TRBV5-1	14	few	CASSPGTGGYEQYF	TGCGCCAGCAGCCCGGGGACAGGGGGCTACGAGCAGTACTTC
-	TRBJ1-5	TRBV5-6	15	-	CASSLGGASARPQHF	TGTGCCAGCAGCTTGGGTGGGGCCTCCGCTAGGCCCCAGCATTTT
-	TRBJ1-5	TRBV6-5	14	few	CASSSSGNHQPQHF	TGTGCCAGCAGCTCATCGGGAAATCATCAGCCCCAGCATTTT
TRBD2	TRBJ2-5	TRBV4-2	14	-	CASSRGLARETQYF	TGTGCCAGCAGCCGAGGACTAGCCCGGGAGACCCAGTACTTC
-	TRBJ2-7	TRBV12-3/TRBV12-4	13	-	CASSLSPLYEQYF	TGTGCCAGCAGTTTATCCCCTCTCTACGAGCAGTACTTC